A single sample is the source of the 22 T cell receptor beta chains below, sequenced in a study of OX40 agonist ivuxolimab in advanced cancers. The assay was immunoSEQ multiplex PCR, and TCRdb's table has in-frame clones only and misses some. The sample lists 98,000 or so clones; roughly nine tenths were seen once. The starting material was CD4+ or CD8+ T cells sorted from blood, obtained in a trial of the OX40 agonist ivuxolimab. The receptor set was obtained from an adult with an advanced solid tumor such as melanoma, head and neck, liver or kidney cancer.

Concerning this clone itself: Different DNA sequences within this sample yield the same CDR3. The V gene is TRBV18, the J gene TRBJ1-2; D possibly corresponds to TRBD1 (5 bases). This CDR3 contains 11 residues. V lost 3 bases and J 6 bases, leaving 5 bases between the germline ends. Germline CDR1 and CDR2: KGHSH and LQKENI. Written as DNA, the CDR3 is TGTGCCAGCTCACCGGGGGATGGCTACACCTTC. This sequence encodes CASSPGDGYTF.

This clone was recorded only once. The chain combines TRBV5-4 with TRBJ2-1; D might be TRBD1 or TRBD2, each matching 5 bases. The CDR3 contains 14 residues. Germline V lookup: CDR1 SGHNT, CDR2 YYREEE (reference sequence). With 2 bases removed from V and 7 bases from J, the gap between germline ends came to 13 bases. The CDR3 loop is CASSLRGRRNEQFF. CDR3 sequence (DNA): TGTGCCAGCAGCTTAAGGGGACGACGGAATGAGCAGTTCTTC.

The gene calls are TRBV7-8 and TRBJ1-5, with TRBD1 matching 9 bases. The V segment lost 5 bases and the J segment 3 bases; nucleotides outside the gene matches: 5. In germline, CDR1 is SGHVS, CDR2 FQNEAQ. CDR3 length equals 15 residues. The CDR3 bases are TGTGCCAGCAGCCCGGGACAGGGCATCAATCAGCCCCAGCATTTT. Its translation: CASSPGQGINQPQHF.

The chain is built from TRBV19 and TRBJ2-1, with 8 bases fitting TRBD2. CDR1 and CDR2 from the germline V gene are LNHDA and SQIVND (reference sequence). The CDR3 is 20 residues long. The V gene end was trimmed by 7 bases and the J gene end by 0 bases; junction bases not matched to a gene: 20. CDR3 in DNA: TGTGCCAGTACCCCTAACCCCGGGCTAGCGGGCTTCGCCTCCTACAATGAGCAGTTCTTC. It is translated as CASTPNPGLAGFASYNEQFF.

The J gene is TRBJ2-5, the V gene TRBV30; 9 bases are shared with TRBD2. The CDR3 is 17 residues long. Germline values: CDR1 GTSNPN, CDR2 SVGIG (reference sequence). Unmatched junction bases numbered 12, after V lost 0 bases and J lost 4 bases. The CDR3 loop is CAWSVQGSGRRRETQYF. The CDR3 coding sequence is TGTGCCTGGAGTGTACAGGGTAGCGGGAGAAGGAGAGAGACCCAGTACTTC.

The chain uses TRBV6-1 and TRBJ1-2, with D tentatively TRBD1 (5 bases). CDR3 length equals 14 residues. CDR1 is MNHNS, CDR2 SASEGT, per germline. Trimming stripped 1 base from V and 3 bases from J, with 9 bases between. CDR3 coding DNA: TGTGCCAGCAGTGAAGGTAAAGGGGACTATGGCTACACCTTC. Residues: CASSEGKGDYGYTF.

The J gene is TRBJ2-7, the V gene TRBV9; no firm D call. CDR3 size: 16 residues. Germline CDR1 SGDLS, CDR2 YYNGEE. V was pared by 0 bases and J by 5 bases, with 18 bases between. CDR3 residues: CASSVVTHWGLHEQYV. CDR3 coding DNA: TGTGCCAGCAGCGTAGTTACGCACTGGGGTCTTCACGAGCAGTACGTC.

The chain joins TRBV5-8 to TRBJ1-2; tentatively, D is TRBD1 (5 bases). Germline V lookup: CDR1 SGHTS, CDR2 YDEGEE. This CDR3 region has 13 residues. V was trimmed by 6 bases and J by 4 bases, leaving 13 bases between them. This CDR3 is CASIPWGSYGYTF. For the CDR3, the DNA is TGTGCCAGCATTCCCTGGGGCTCCTATGGCTACACCTTC.

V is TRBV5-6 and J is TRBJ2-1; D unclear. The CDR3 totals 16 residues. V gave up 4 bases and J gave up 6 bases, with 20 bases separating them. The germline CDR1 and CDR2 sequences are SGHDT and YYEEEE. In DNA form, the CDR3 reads TGTGCCAGCAGCCTATTCGGGTCCAGCCTTTCCAATGAGCAGTTCTTC. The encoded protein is CASSLFGSSLSNEQFF.

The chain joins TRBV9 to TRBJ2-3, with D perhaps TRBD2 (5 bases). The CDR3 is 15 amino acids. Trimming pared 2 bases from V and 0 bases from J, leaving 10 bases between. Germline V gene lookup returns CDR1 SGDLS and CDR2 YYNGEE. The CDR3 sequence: CASSVGLSSTDTQYF. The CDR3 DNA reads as TGTGCCAGCAGCGTCGGACTTTCTAGCACAGATACGCAGTATTTT.

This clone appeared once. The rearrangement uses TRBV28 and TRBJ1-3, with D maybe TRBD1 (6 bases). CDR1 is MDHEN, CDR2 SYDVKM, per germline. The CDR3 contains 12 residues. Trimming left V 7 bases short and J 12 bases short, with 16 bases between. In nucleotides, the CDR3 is TGTGCCAGCACTGCGGTCCGGGGGCACATATATTTT. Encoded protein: CASTAVRGHIYF. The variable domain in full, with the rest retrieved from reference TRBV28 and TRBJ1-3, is DVKVTQSSRYLVKRTGEKVFLECVQDMDHENMFWYRQDPGLGLRLIYFSYDVKMKEKGDIPEGYSVSREKKERFSLILESASTNQTSMYLCASTAVRGHIYFGEGSWLTVV.

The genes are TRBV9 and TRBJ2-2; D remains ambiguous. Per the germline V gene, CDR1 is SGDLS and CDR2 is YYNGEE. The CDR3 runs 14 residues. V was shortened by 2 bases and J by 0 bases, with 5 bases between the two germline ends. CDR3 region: CASSVSSNTGELFF. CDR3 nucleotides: TGTGCCAGCAGCGTTTCCTCGAACACCGGGGAGCTGTTTTTT. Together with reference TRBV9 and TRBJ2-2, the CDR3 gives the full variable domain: DSGVTQTPKHLITATGQRVTLRCSPRSGDLSVYWYQQSLDQGLQFLIQYYNGEERAKGNILERFSAQQFPDLHSELNLSSLELGDSALYFCASSVSSNTGELFFGEGSRLTVL.

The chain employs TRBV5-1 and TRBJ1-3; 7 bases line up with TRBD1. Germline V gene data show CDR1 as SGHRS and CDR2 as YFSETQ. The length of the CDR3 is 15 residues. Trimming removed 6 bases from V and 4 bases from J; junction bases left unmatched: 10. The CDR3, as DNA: TGCGCCAGCACCCAGGGGGGAGTCTCCGGAAACACCATATATTTT. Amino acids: CASTQGGVSGNTIYF.

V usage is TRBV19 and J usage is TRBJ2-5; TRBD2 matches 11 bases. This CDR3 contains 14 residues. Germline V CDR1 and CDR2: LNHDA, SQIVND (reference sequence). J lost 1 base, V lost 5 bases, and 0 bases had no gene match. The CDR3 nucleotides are TGTGCCAGTAGTCTAGCGGGAGGCCAAGAGACCCAGTACTTC. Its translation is CASSLAGGQETQYF.

CDR3 protein: CASSISHSLNTEAFF. In DNA, the CDR3 is TGTGCCAGTAGTATCTCGCACAGCCTGAACACTGAAGCTTTCTTT. The chain combines TRBV19 with TRBJ1-1, with D uncertain. The CDR3 runs 15 residues. Germline-derived CDR1 and CDR2 are LNHDA and SQIVND (reference sequence). The ends were cut back, 3 bases at V and 0 bases at J, with 11 bases in the middle.

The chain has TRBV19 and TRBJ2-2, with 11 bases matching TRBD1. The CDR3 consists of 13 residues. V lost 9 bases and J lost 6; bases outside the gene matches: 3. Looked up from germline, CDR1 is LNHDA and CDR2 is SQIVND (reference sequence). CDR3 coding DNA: TGTGCCAGCATGGACAGGGGGCCCGGGGAGCTGTTTTTT. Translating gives CASMDRGPGELFF.

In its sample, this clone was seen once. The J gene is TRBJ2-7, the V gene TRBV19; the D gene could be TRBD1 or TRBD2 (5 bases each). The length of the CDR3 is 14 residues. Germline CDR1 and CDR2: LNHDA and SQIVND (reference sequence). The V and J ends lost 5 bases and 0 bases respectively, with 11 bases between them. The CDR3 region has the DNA TGTGCCAGTAGTCCGGGACGGAACTCCTACGAGCAGTACTTC. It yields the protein CASSPGRNSYEQYF.

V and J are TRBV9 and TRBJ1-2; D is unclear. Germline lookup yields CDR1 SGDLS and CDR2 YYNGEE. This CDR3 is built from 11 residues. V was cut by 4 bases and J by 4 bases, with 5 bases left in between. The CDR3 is CASSSFYGYTF. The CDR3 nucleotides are TGTGCCAGCAGCTCGTTCTATGGCTACACCTTC.

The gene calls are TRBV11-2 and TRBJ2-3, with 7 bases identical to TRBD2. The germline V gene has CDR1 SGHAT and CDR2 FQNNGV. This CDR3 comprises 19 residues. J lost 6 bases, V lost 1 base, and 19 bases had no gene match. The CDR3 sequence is CASSLVGLRLAPQRDTQYF. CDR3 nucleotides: TGTGCCAGCAGCTTAGTGGGGTTGAGACTAGCCCCCCAGAGGGATACGCAGTATTTT.

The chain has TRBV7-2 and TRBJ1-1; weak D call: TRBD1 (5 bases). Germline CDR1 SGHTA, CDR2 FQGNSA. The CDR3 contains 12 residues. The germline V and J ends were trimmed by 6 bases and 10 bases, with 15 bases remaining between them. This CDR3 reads CASSNSGYGAFF. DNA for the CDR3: TGTGCCAGCAGTAATTCAGGGTACGGAGCTTTCTTT.

This CDR3 is CASSPDFSGGEQYV. For the CDR3, the DNA is TGTGCCAGCTCACCAGACTTTTCGGGGGGCGAGCAGTACGTC. This rearrangement joins TRBV18 to TRBJ2-7; 7 nucleotides line up with TRBD2. The J segment lost 6 bases and the V segment lost 2 bases, leaving 7 bases of the junction unmatched. This CDR3 region has 14 residues. Germline V gives CDR1 KGHSH, CDR2 LQKENI.

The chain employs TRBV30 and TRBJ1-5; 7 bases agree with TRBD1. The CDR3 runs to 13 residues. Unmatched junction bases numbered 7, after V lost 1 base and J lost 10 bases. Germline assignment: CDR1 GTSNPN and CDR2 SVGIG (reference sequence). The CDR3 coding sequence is TGTGCCTGGAGTGCTACAGGGGCACAACCCCAGCATTTT. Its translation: CAWSATGAQPQHF. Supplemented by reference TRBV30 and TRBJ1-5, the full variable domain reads SQTIHQWPATLVQPVGSPLSLECTVEGTSNPNLYWYRQAAGRGLQLLFYSVGIGQISSEVPQNLSASRPQDRQFILSSKKLLLSDSGFYLCAWSATGAQPQHFGDGTRLSIL.